This T cell receptor (beta chain) was captured by sequencing in a study of CD8 T cells in Susac syndrome. The wider study: Patients with Susac syndrome were, at the time of blood collection, therapy-naive, maintained on corticosteroids, or maintained on intravenous immunoglobulin alone. Study-level findings and limits: The CD4+ T cell repertoire of patients with Susac syndrome showed no detectable clonal expansion.

About this clonotype: What it binds is unknown.

The length of the CDR3 is 16 residues. Germline values: CDR1 SQVTM, CDR2 ANQGSEA. Trimming cost V 7 bases and J 6 bases, with 25 bases left between them. It was with random hexamers that 0.5 to 1 ug RNA was reverse transcribed. TCRdb re-derived calls from the immunoSEQ multiplex PCR reads in MiXCR, one entry per CDR3 protein. Here the sample spans about 160,000 distinct CDR3 sequences, about 96% being singletons. Sequencing was carried out using CD4+ T cells from PBMCs. V is TRBV29-1 and J is TRBJ2-1; no definite D call. This sequence was found in a human donor with Susac syndrome. The CDR3 nucleotides read TGCAGCGCCGGGCCTCACTACGAACCGACGGGCAATGAGCAGTTCTTC. It codes for CSAGPHYEPTGNEQFF.